This T cell receptor (beta chain) was captured by sequencing in a study of shared clonotypes between healthy human individuals (dated by TCRdb to the early 2020s). About the investigation overall: The cohort comprised a couple of women and a few men aged 18 to 49 years. For each donor, CD4 naive and CD4 memory were each given three plates, CD8 naive was given two plates, and CD8 memory was given one plate. The study deeply sequenced blood TCR repertoires of about five healthy adults to estimate repertoire size and the extent of clonotype sharing between individuals. To increase sequencing depth and limit assay-specific biases, different laboratories used diverse techniques to prepare libraries and sequence TCR repertoires. Per donor, leukapheresis produced somewhere between about 0.94 and 10 billion PBMCs. Study-level results and caveats: Approximately 5% of naive CD4, roughly 3.6% of naive CD8, 2.3% of memory CD4, and more than 0.35% of memory CD8 clonotypes were shared across several donors. Sampling was limited to blood, and TCR repertoires in tissue likely differ from TCR repertoires in blood. Pairwise subsampling led to the expectation that sequencing depth would affect the degree of clonotype sharing among donors. Compared with non-shared clonotypes, the clonotypes found in all four sorted-subset donors had higher generation probabilities. Because the study included only a small number of donors, the genetic and exposure-history diversity represented was limited. Naive subsets generally had larger estimated clonotype richness than memory subsets did. Rarefaction of sorted-subset datasets indicated incomplete sequencing despite the large sequencing depth.

Notes on this clone: It has no known antigen specificity. Qualities for individual bases were not recorded, and no much larger clone is one base off.

Healthy HIV-negative adults with no recently reported acute infections or vaccinations were included as donors. All donors were Caucasian adults living in Nashville, Tennessee, USA. CD4+ T cells were enriched through magnetic negative selection, after which naive cells were positively selected on CD45RA and the remaining negative fraction served as the memory subset. Blood was collected by leukapheresis, and PBMCs were isolated by Ficoll-Histopaque density gradient centrifugation and then cryopreserved in liquid nitrogen vapor phase. Purity and quantity of every magnetically sorted T cell population were checked by analytical flow cytometry. From each sorted fraction, genomic DNA was isolated and quantified by UV absorbance on a Nanodrop 2000c. Using the deep immunoSEQ assay, TCR CDR3 regions were amplified from genomic DNA by multiplex PCR. Extracted genomic DNA from each cell subset was distributed evenly across all wells of several immunoSEQ 96-well plates, and each plate was treated as a replicate. For sorted subsets, about 0.2 ug genomic DNA, equal to tens of thousands of T cell genomes, was loaded into each replicate PCR. Purified libraries were quantified with a Qubit 3.0 fluorometer, sized on a Bioanalyzer 2100, and re-quantified with the KAPA Library Quantification kit. Every immunoSEQ 96-well plate was sequenced on a dedicated single-read 150-cycle Illumina NextSeq 550 flow cell. Per the authors' processing: Because the immunoSEQ output held only junctional sequences and lacked quality scores, the filtering could not match the filtering applied to full-length reads. Sequences were annotated with PyIR, a Python wrapper for IgBLAST v1.9, and V/J genes and CDR3 were assigned using IMGT germline references. Reads were removed for weak V/J assignments (E-value above 1e-6), missing CDR3, stop codons, out-of-frame junctions, or ambiguous translated residues. V3J clonotypes were defined as sequences sharing an identical inferred V gene, J gene, and CDR3 amino acid sequence. Percentage overlap between repertoires was calculated by dividing the number of shared unique clonotypes by the size of the smaller repertoire. Three approaches were used to assess repertoire richness: RTK rarefaction, the Chao1 estimator, and Recon v2.1 estimates of unobserved clonotypes. OLGA was used to compute generation probabilities for all TCRbeta clonotypes that the gDNA method yielded from several donors. This immuneACCESS table, as held by TCRdb, lists in-frame sequences with V and J called but not all clones. Of the missing ones, under half trace to an unresolved V gene in checked studies; the others have no known cause. V, J and clone size reflect that table, while D and trimming were determined from the DNA. Recorded for this sample are 2,500,000 or so clones; 85% to 95% of them occurred a single time. 0.3% to 0.45% of the sample comes from the top ten.

Via the germline V gene (reference sequence), CDR1 is MNHEY and CDR2 SMNVEV. The cysteine opens and the phenylalanine closes a CDR3 of 15 amino acids. Of the read, only the CDR3 DNA is kept; its 45 bases are in frame from base 1. Trimming removed 3 bases from V and 4 bases from J, leaving 13 bases between the germline ends. The TCR sequence derives from a man between 18 and 29 years old in good health. Some clones in this sample may be carry-over from other donors' samples. The chain joins TRBV27 to TRBJ2-1, and perhaps TRBD2 as D gene, on 6 matching bases. Sequenced input: naive CD4+ T cells from PBMCs. This specimen's cell subset or site label, interpreted: CD45RA+ positively selected. The DNA reads TGTGCCAGCAGTTTCACGGGCGGGAATTACAATGAGCAGTTCTTC. This yields the protein CASSFTGGNYNEQFF.